The 29 T cell receptor beta chains given below trace back to one sample, sequenced in a study of cytomegalovirus exposure and HLA in healthy donors (dated by TCRdb to the late 2010s). Library method: the immunoSEQ multiplex PCR assay. The multiplex PCR relied on a mix of 60 forward primers for TCR Vbeta segments and 13 reverse primers for TCR Jbeta segments. In its TCRdb copy, this immuneACCESS table keeps in-frame sequences only and misses some clones. Where compared with another copy, unresolved V genes explain less than half of these, and the others have no known cause. In all, the sample holds about 180,000 clones, and 80% of those were seen once. The biggest ten clones account for 1% of the sample. The sample comprised PBMCs. The receptors originated from a woman aged 45-65 years in good health and CMV-seropositive.

The V and J genes are TRBV15 and TRBJ2-7; 8 nucleotides agree with TRBD2. The CDR3 runs to 15 residues. Germline V gene sequence: CDR1 LNHNV, CDR2 YYDKDF (reference sequence). The J segment lost 2 bases and the V segment lost 0 bases, leaving 3 bases of the junction unmatched. The CDR3 loop reads CATSREDSGAYEQYF. The CDR3 nucleotides are TGTGCCACCAGCAGAGAAGATAGCGGGGCCTACGAGCAGTACTTC.

This clone has only one observation. The rearrangement links TRBV6-1 to TRBJ1-4; D gene ambiguous. Trimming left V 7 bases short and J 0 bases short, with 12 bases between. Germline CDR1 reads MNHNS; CDR2 reads SASEGT. The CDR3 runs to 15 residues. CDR3 nucleotides: TGTGCCAGCAAATTTACTGAGGCAACTAATGAAAAACTGTTTTTT. Translation: CASKFTEATNEKLFF.

The chain links TRBV27 to TRBJ2-2, with D perhaps matching TRBD1 (6 bases). The CDR3 loop spans 15 amino acids. Germline-derived CDR1 and CDR2 are MNHEY and SMNVEV (reference sequence). V lost 6 bases, J lost 5 bases, and 16 bases lay in between. As DNA, the CDR3 is TGTGCCAGCAGAATAGGACAGTTCGAGACCGGGGAGCTGTTTTTT. The encoded protein is CASRIGQFETGELFF.

The rearrangement joins TRBV27 to TRBJ1-2; TRBD1 is a possible D gene (6 bases). Between the trimmed V and J ends, which lost 6 bases and 13 bases, there was a span of 18 bases. The CDR3 spans 12 residues. Germline lookup yields CDR1 MNHEY and CDR2 SMNVEV (reference sequence). Written as DNA, the CDR3 is TGTGCCAGCAGGGAACTAGGGGGTCGAAGCACCTTC. Translating it yields CASRELGGRSTF.

The chain carries TRBV7-9 and TRBJ1-2, with 7 positions matching TRBD1. Germline V gene data show CDR1 as SEHNR and CDR2 as FQNEAQ (reference sequence). With V trimmed by 8 bases and J by 2 bases, 5 bases remained unmatched. The CDR3 totals 13 residues. The CDR3 here is CASVSGGNYGYTF. The CDR3, as DNA: TGTGCCAGCGTCTCAGGGGGAAACTATGGCTACACCTTC. Supplemented by reference TRBV7-9 and TRBJ1-2, the full variable domain reads DTGVSQNPRHKITKRGQNVTFRCDPISEHNRLYWYRQTLGQGPEFLTYFQNEAQLEKSRLLSDRFSAERPKGSFSTLEIQRTEQGDSAMYLCASVSGGNYGYTFGSGTRLTVV.

The gene calls are TRBV5-1 and TRBJ2-7, with 9 positions matching TRBD1. V shed 3 bases, J shed 1 base, and the junction held 2 bases outside the gene matches. Per germline, CDR1 SGHRS and CDR2 YFSETQ. The CDR3 loop spans 14 amino acids. For the CDR3, the DNA is TGCGCCAGCAGCTGGACAGGGGATTCCTACGAGCAGTACTTC. This gives the protein CASSWTGDSYEQYF.

The rearrangement uses TRBV7-9 and TRBJ2-5; no reliable D call. The V gene's germline CDR1 is SEHNR and CDR2 FQNEAQ (reference sequence). The CDR3 covers 13 residues. V gave up 0 bases and J gave up 6 bases, with 8 bases separating them. The CDR3 sequence is CASSLAQKQTQYF. CDR3 coding DNA: TGTGCCAGCAGCTTAGCACAGAAGCAGACCCAGTACTTC.

This clone has a handful of counts. This chain links TRBV5-1 with TRBJ2-3; 9 positions agree with TRBD1. In germline, CDR1 is SGHRS, CDR2 YFSETQ. V lost 4 bases, J lost 5 bases, and 5 bases stayed unmatched. This CDR3 is built from 14 residues. The CDR3: CASSPQTGGDTQYF. In DNA, the CDR3 is TGCGCCAGCAGCCCCCAGACAGGGGGAGATACGCAGTATTTT. Full variable domain (outside the CDR3, taken from reference TRBV5-1 and TRBJ2-3): KAGVTQTPRYLIKTRGQQVTLSCSPISGHRSVSWYQQTPGQGLQFLFEYFSETQRNKGNFPGRFSGRQFSNSRSEMNVSTLELGDSALYLCASSPQTGGDTQYFGPGTRLTVL.

The chain links TRBV19 to TRBJ1-1; perhaps TRBD1 as D (5 bases). Germline values: CDR1 LNHDA, CDR2 SQIVND (reference sequence). With 8 bases removed from V and 0 bases from J, the gap between germline ends came to 10 bases. This CDR3 has 13 amino acids. CDR3 loop: CASRDFLNTEAFF. Here the CDR3 DNA reads TGTGCCAGTCGGGACTTTTTGAACACTGAAGCTTTCTTT.

This chain uses TRBV11-3 with TRBJ2-7, with D possibly matching TRBD1 (6 bases). This CDR3 comprises 14 residues. Germline CDR1 reads SGHNT; CDR2 reads YENEEA. Trimming removed 5 bases from V and 0 bases from J, with 11 bases in between. As DNA, the CDR3 is TGTGCCAGCAGCGACCGGGACAACTCCTACGAGCAGTACTTC. It specifies CASSDRDNSYEQYF.

The rearrangement links TRBV7-6 to TRBJ2-6, with D possibly being TRBD1 (5 bases). CDR1 is SGHVS, CDR2 FNYEAQ, per germline. V was clipped by 0 bases and J by 12 bases, with 12 bases between them. This CDR3 has 14 residues. This chain's CDR3 is CASSLAPRASVLTF. The CDR3 DNA reads as TGTGCCAGCAGCTTAGCGCCCAGGGCATCCGTCCTGACTTTC.

The V and J genes are TRBV28 and TRBJ1-2; D gene ambiguous. The CDR3 is 12 residues long. Germline CDR1 MDHEN, CDR2 SYDVKM. V lost 3 bases and J 10 bases, leaving 12 bases between the germline ends. For the CDR3, the DNA is TGTGCCAGCAGTTTCGGGTCGTCTGACTACACCTTC. Translated: CASSFGSSDYTF.

This clone showed up just a few times. This chain connects TRBV6-5 to TRBJ2-2; possibly TRBD1 for D (5 bases). Trimming pared 4 bases from V and 6 bases from J, leaving 9 bases between. The germline V gene encodes CDR1 MNHEY and CDR2 SVGAGI. The CDR3 runs to 13 residues. CDR3 bases: TGTGCCAGCAGTTTGGTGGGGCCCGGGGAGCTGTTTTTT. Its translation is CASSLVGPGELFF.

The chain uses TRBV5-4 and TRBJ1-2, with 7 bases that match TRBD1. The germline gives CDR1 SGHNT, CDR2 YYREEE (reference sequence). The CDR3 loop spans 17 amino acids. J gave up 4 bases and V 5 bases, and 17 bases lay outside the gene matches. The CDR3 DNA reads TGTGCCAGCAGTCCCCCCCAACAGGGGCTCCCGGGCTATGGCTACACCTTC. This sequence encodes CASSPPQQGLPGYGYTF.

The chain employs TRBV11-2 and TRBJ2-1; 7 bases line up with TRBD1. The CDR3 runs 12 residues. CDR1 and CDR2 from the germline V gene are SGHAT and FQNNGV. V lost 5 bases to trimming and J lost 15 bases; unmatched junction nucleotides: 10. The CDR3 protein is CASSPTGKGPFF. As DNA, the CDR3 is TGTGCCAGCAGCCCGACAGGGAAGGGCCCGTTCTTC.

The CDR3 is CASSLGGVGGYGYTF. In DNA form, the CDR3 reads TGTGCCAGCAGCTTAGGAGGCGTCGGAGGGTATGGCTACACCTTC. The chain combines TRBV7-2 with TRBJ1-2; D is uncertain. Germline values: CDR1 SGHTA, CDR2 FQGNSA. CDR3 length: 15 amino acids. V lost 1 base, J lost 5 bases, and 14 bases lay in between.

This chain connects TRBV5-4 to TRBJ1-6, with 8 positions matching TRBD1. Germline CDR1 SGHNT, CDR2 YYREEE (reference sequence). Germline trimming cut 0 bases from V and 9 bases from J; bases unmatched to any gene: 8. This CDR3 comprises 16 residues. CDR3 in amino acids: CASSLGAWQGASPLHF. The CDR3 DNA sequence: TGTGCCAGCAGCTTGGGGGCATGGCAGGGGGCTTCACCCCTCCACTTT. The entire variable domain, with the rest obtained from reference TRBV5-4 and TRBJ1-6, is as follows: ETGVTQSPTHLIKTRGQQVTLRCSSQSGHNTVSWYQQALGQGPQFIFQYYREEENGRGNFPPRFSGLQFPNYSSELNVNALELDDSALYLCASSLGAWQGASPLHFGNGTRLTVT.

The V gene is TRBV28, the J gene TRBJ1-1; perhaps TRBD1 as D (5 bases). This CDR3 contains 12 residues. Trimming shortened V by 4 bases and J by 5 bases, and 8 bases separated the two germline ends. Germline V gene data show CDR1 as MDHEN and CDR2 as SYDVKM. The CDR3 region has the DNA TGTGCCAGCAGTTCCGGGGGGACTGAAGCTTTCTTT. This codes for CASSSGGTEAFF.

This clone turned up a few times. The chain employs TRBV7-3 and TRBJ2-1; 8 positions agree with TRBD2. Germline CDR1 is SGHTA and CDR2 is FQGTGA. V gave up 5 bases and J gave up 2 bases; unmatched junction bases: 11. The CDR3 is made up of 17 amino acids. CDR3 sequence (DNA): TGTGCCAGCAGCCCAGGTCCCCCAGCGGGAGCCTACAATGAGCAGTTCTTC. This sequence encodes CASSPGPPAGAYNEQFF.

The chain links TRBV21-1 to TRBJ2-1; the table's TRBD2 call for D was not verified on the DNA. TRBV21-1 is tagged as a pseudogene. This CDR3 has 14 residues. CDR3 nucleotides: TGTGCCAGCAGCAACTCGGGGGGCCTAGGGGAGCAGTTCTTC. Its protein is CASSNSGGLGEQFF.

The V call is TRBV5-1, the J call TRBJ2-5, with 10 bases lining up with TRBD1. TRBJ2-7 explains the end of the DNA better; the J call may be wrong. The CDR3 length is 15 residues. The V gene's germline CDR1 is SGHRS and CDR2 YFSETQ. DNA of the CDR3: TGCGCCAGCAGCTTGACCGGGACAGGGGAACGCGAGCAGTACTTC. Translating gives CASSLTGTGEREQYF.

The CDR3 here is CASSYSRGTEAFF. The CDR3 DNA reads TGTGCCAGCAGTTATAGCAGGGGAACTGAAGCTTTCTTT. V and J are TRBV11-3 and TRBJ1-1, with a possible D match to TRBD1 (6 bases). CDR1 and CDR2 from the germline V gene are SGHNT and YENEEA. The CDR3 extends over 13 amino acids. V shed 6 bases and J shed 5 bases, with 13 bases lying between them. Full variable domain (remainder filled in from reference TRBV11-3 and TRBJ1-1): EAGVVQSPRYKIIEKKQPVAFWCNPISGHNTLYWYLQNLGQGPELLIRYENEEAVDDSQLPKDRFSAERLKGVDSTLKIQPAELGDSAVYLCASSYSRGTEAFFGQGTRLTVV.

This clone was seen a few times. This sample also contains other DNA sequences that code for the same CDR3. The chain carries TRBV7-9 and TRBJ2-5; D gene ambiguous. CDR1 is SEHNR, CDR2 FQNEAQ, per germline (reference sequence). Between the trimmed V and J ends, which lost 3 bases and 1 base, there was a span of 3 bases. The CDR3 extends over 12 amino acids. The CDR3 DNA follows: TGTGCCAGCAGCTTTAGCCAAGAGACCCAGTACTTC. Its translation is CASSFSQETQYF.

The chain uses TRBV28 and TRBJ1-2; 8 nucleotides match TRBD1. J lost 7 bases, V lost 6 bases, and 13 bases had no gene match. The CDR3 extends over 15 amino acids. Per germline, CDR1 MDHEN and CDR2 SYDVKM. CDR3 amino acids: CASSMSGGDAGGYTF. DNA of the CDR3: TGTGCCAGCAGCATGTCAGGGGGCGATGCGGGTGGCTACACCTTC.

This sequence joins TRBV11-3 and TRBJ2-2, with D hard to call. CDR1 SGHNT and CDR2 YENEEA come from the germline V gene. With 5 bases removed from V and 5 bases from J, the gap between germline ends came to 3 bases. CDR3 length: 11 amino acids. In DNA, the CDR3 is TGTGCCAGCAGCCGTACCGGGGAGCTGTTTTTT. Translating gives CASSRTGELFF.

This clone showed up just once. The V gene is TRBV4-3, the J gene TRBJ2-3; possibly TRBD1 for D (5 bases). The CDR3 has 16 residues. Trimming pared 1 base from V and 0 bases from J, leaving 11 bases between. The germline V gene encodes CDR1 LGHNA and CDR2 YSLEER. CDR3 amino acids: CASSQGLTVSTDTQYF. The DNA of the CDR3 is TGCGCCAGCAGCCAAGGACTGACAGTCAGCACAGATACGCAGTATTTT.

V gene TRBV28 combines with J gene TRBJ2-7, with D maybe TRBD1 (9 bases). The CDR3 loop spans 15 amino acids. CDR1 is MDHEN and CDR2 is SYDVKM in the germline V gene. Trimming removed 8 bases at V and 2 bases at J, with 19 bases between. Here the CDR3 reads CASLGGDRATYEQYF. The CDR3 region has the DNA TGTGCCAGCCTCGGGGGGGACAGGGCCACCTACGAGCAGTACTTC.

The chain is built from TRBV19 and TRBJ2-3; 7 bases are shared with TRBD2. J was trimmed by 1 base and V by 1 base; bases with no gene match: 5. The germline V gene has CDR1 LNHDA and CDR2 SQIVND (reference sequence). The CDR3 has 16 amino acids. CDR3 sequence (DNA): TGTGCCAGTAGTATAGGGGGGGGAGACGGCACAGATACGCAGTATTTT. This gives the protein CASSIGGGDGTDTQYF.

The chain has TRBV5-8 and TRBJ2-2, with 8 bases aligning to TRBD2. Germline trimming cut 2 bases from V and 1 base from J; bases unmatched to any gene: 10. Germline-derived CDR1 and CDR2 are SGHTS and YDEGEE. CDR3 length: 18 residues. The CDR3 region is CASSLGAGGLWNTGELFF. CDR3 coding DNA: TGTGCCAGCAGCTTAGGGGCGGGGGGACTCTGGAACACCGGGGAGCTGTTTTTT.